Each of the 23 T cell receptor beta chains below was sequenced from the same sample in a study of PD-1 blockade in classical Hodgkin lymphoma. Sequencing was performed with immunoSEQ multiplex PCR; in TCRdb, only in-frame clones are kept and a portion is missing. The profile shows approximately 70,000 clones, 93% of them singletons. Autologous stem cell transplantation was followed by relapse in every patient, and brentuximab vedotin exposure varied. The specimen was peripheral blood mononuclear cells (PBMCs), collected at baseline. The receptors stem from a human donor with classical Hodgkin lymphoma.

In its sample, this clone was seen once. The rearrangement links TRBV25-1 to TRBJ2-1; the D is unclear. From germline, CDR1 is MGHDK and CDR2 SYGVNS. V shed 1 base and J shed 5 bases, with 9 bases lying between them. The CDR3 covers 14 residues. The CDR3 loop is CASSESLGNNEQFF. DNA of the CDR3: TGTGCCAGCAGTGAATCCTTAGGGAACAATGAGCAGTTCTTC.

V and J are TRBV27 and TRBJ1-5, with D possibly matching TRBD1 (5 bases). The V end lost 3 bases, the J end lost 3 bases, and 9 bases lay between the germline ends. Germline CDR1 MNHEY, CDR2 SMNVEV (reference sequence). The CDR3 runs 14 residues. CDR3: CASSLTVYNQPQHF. The CDR3 nucleotides read TGTGCCAGCAGTTTGACAGTTTACAATCAGCCCCAGCATTTT.

The rearrangement joins TRBV29-1 to TRBJ2-3; D gene ambiguous. V lost 8 bases and J 3 bases, leaving 15 bases between the germline ends. CDR1 is SQVTM and CDR2 is ANQGSEA in the germline V gene. CDR3 size: 13 residues. The CDR3 loop reads CSSEAEGTDTQYF. The CDR3 bases are TGCAGCTCTGAGGCAGAAGGGACAGATACGCAGTATTTT.

Concerning this clone: In the same sample, other DNA sequences code for this CDR3. This rearrangement joins TRBV9 to TRBJ2-3; D remains ambiguous. Between the trimmed V and J ends, which lost 3 bases and 0 bases, there was a span of 11 bases. This CDR3 spans 15 amino acids. Per the germline V gene, CDR1 is SGDLS and CDR2 is YYNGEE. DNA of the CDR3: TGTGCCAGCAGCGCAAAGGTCTTTAGCACAGATACGCAGTATTTT. It encodes CASSAKVFSTDTQYF.

This clone was picked up a small number of times. The CDR3 bases are TGTGCCAGCAGCTTAGCCGCGGCGATGAACACTGAAGCTTTCTTT. Its protein is CASSLAAAMNTEAFF. This rearrangement joins TRBV2 to TRBJ1-1; D gene ambiguous. This CDR3 contains 15 residues. From germline, CDR1 is SNHLY and CDR2 FYNNEI. V gave up 6 bases and J gave up 0 bases, with 14 bases separating them.

The chain joins TRBV7-9 to TRBJ1-1, with D perhaps TRBD1 (5 bases). Trimming left V 5 bases short and J 4 bases short, with 17 bases between. This CDR3 contains 15 residues. CDR1 and CDR2 from the germline V gene are SEHNR and FQNEAQ (reference sequence). CDR3 coding DNA: TGTGCCAGCAGCCGACCCCAGGGAGGAATCACTGAAGCTTTCTTT. This encodes CASSRPQGGITEAFF.

The V and J genes are TRBV2 and TRBJ1-5; no firm D call. Looked up from germline, CDR1 is SNHLY and CDR2 is FYNNEI. V was shortened by 1 base and J by 2 bases, with 9 bases between the two germline ends. The CDR3 length is 15 residues. The CDR3 sequence: CASSEEAGGNQPQHF. DNA for the CDR3: TGTGCCAGCAGTGAAGAAGCTGGGGGCAATCAGCCCCAGCATTTT. Combining the CDR3 with reference TRBV2 and TRBJ1-5 gives the whole variable domain EPEVTQTPSHQVTQMGQEVILRCVPISNHLYFYWYRQILGQKVEFLVSFYNNEISEKSEIFDDQFSVERPDGSNFTLKIRSTKLEDSAMYFCASSEEAGGNQPQHFGDGTRLSIL.

The V gene is TRBV5-5, the J gene TRBJ2-5; D is ambiguous. Trimming took off 2 bases at V and 5 bases at J, with 10 bases between the two ends. This CDR3 spans 13 amino acids. Per the germline V gene, CDR1 is SGHKS and CDR2 is YYEKEE (reference sequence). In DNA, the CDR3 is TGTGCCAGCAGCTTAGTCGGCTTGGAGACCCAGTACTTC. Translated, it gives CASSLVGLETQYF.

The chain carries TRBV14 and TRBJ2-5; D is unclear. Germline assignment: CDR1 SGHDN and CDR2 FVKESK. There are 11 residues in the CDR3. Trimming removed 4 bases from V and 5 bases from J, with 5 bases in between. The CDR3 DNA follows: TGTGCCAGCAGCCTCTCGGAGACCCAGTACTTC. Amino acid sequence: CASSLSETQYF.

The V gene is TRBV2, the J gene TRBJ2-7; D is perhaps TRBD1 (6 bases). V lost 0 bases and J 4 bases, leaving 19 bases between the germline ends. Germline lookup yields CDR1 SNHLY and CDR2 FYNNEI. This CDR3 contains 17 residues. CDR3 sequence (DNA): TGTGCCAGCAGTGAAGCGCTATTCGGGTCAGGGGATTACGAGCAGTACTTC. It is translated as CASSEALFGSGDYEQYF.

V and J are TRBV28 and TRBJ1-3, with a possible D match to TRBD1 (6 bases). CDR1 is MDHEN and CDR2 is SYDVKM in the germline V gene. V dropped 8 bases and J dropped 1 base, with 9 bases sitting between them. This CDR3 has 13 amino acids. The CDR3 sequence is CASGTSSGNTIYF. The CDR3 bases are TGTGCCAGCGGGACATCATCTGGAAACACCATATATTTT.

The V gene is TRBV11-3, the J gene TRBJ2-7; D may be TRBD2 (7 bases). This CDR3 is built from 15 residues. Germline V CDR1 and CDR2: SGHNT, YENEEA. Trimming shortened V by 5 bases and J by 3 bases, and 17 bases separated the two germline ends. The CDR3 DNA follows: TGTGCCAGCAGCCTCACAGGGAGGGGCGACTACGAGCAGTACTTC. This gives the protein CASSLTGRGDYEQYF.

J is TRBJ2-2 and V is TRBV9; no reliable D call. The CDR3 length is 13 residues. The ends were cut back, 0 bases at V and 7 bases at J, with 7 bases in the middle. From germline, CDR1 is SGDLS and CDR2 YYNGEE. CDR3 region: CASSVAVGGELFF. In nucleotides, the CDR3 is TGTGCCAGCAGCGTAGCGGTGGGCGGGGAGCTGTTTTTT.

V usage is TRBV28 and J usage is TRBJ2-7, with a tentative D call TRBD1 (6 bases). Germline CDR1 and CDR2: MDHEN and SYDVKM. This CDR3 spans 14 amino acids. V shed 5 bases and J shed 3 bases, with 14 bases lying between them. The CDR3 DNA reads TGTGCCAGCAGTACCTACAGGGATAACTACGAGCAGTACTTC. Amino acids: CASSTYRDNYEQYF.

In its sample, this clone was seen once. The rearrangement links TRBV7-2 to TRBJ1-4, with a possible D match to TRBD1 (5 bases). The V gene's germline CDR1 is SGHTA and CDR2 FQGNSA. V gave up 4 bases and J gave up 3 bases, with 9 bases separating them. The CDR3 consists of 14 residues. The CDR3 reads CASSSGLPNEKLFF. The CDR3 DNA sequence: TGTGCCAGCAGCTCGGGGCTGCCTAATGAAAAACTGTTTTTT.

This chain joins TRBV18 and TRBJ1-4; D is uncertain. This CDR3 is 16 amino acids long. V was cut by 4 bases and J by 4 bases, with 16 bases left in between. CDR1 KGHSH and CDR2 LQKENI come from the germline V gene. CDR3 DNA sequence: TGTGCCAGCTCACTCACGTCGGGAATGGGTAATGAAAAACTGTTTTTT. Translation gives CASSLTSGMGNEKLFF.

The chain links TRBV5-1 to TRBJ2-3; D remains unclear. The CDR3 has 14 residues. Germline CDR1 SGHRS, CDR2 YFSETQ. Trimming left V 4 bases short and J 4 bases short, with 13 bases between. The CDR3, as DNA: TGCGCCAGCAGCCGCATGGGGTCCGCAGATACGCAGTATTTT. Translation gives CASSRMGSADTQYF.

This clone was seen once. The chain links TRBV2 to TRBJ2-7; D may be TRBD1 or TRBD2 (6 bases each). CDR1 and CDR2 (germline): SNHLY, FYNNEI. Trimming took off 6 bases at V and 1 base at J, with 10 bases between the two ends. The CDR3 has 13 amino acids. CDR3 bases: TGTGCCAGCAGCGGGGGCCTGTCCTACGAGCAGTACTTC. It codes for CASSGGLSYEQYF.

The genes are TRBV19 and TRBJ2-6; TRBD1 matches 7 bases. The V gene end was trimmed by 10 bases and the J gene end by 4 bases; junction bases not matched to a gene: 13. CDR3 size: 16 residues. Germline CDR1 LNHDA, CDR2 SQIVND (reference sequence). The CDR3 DNA reads as TGTGCCACCAGAGATACAGGGGTAATCGGGGCCAACGTCCTGACTTTC. It yields the protein CATRDTGVIGANVLTF.

The chain is built from TRBV10-3 and TRBJ2-6; a possible D gene is TRBD1 (6 bases). Trimming pared 4 bases from V and 5 bases from J, leaving 18 bases between. The CDR3 spans 17 residues. Germline V gives CDR1 ENHRY, CDR2 SYGVKD. The CDR3 loop is CAISATTTGRRANVLTF. Here the CDR3 DNA reads TGTGCCATCAGTGCCACCACGACAGGCAGAAGGGCCAACGTCCTGACTTTC.

The chain employs TRBV27 and TRBJ2-3; a possible D gene is TRBD1 (6 bases). From germline, CDR1 is MNHEY and CDR2 SMNVEV (reference sequence). Trimming pared 5 bases from V and 6 bases from J, leaving 9 bases between. The CDR3 spans 12 residues. CDR3 in amino acids: CASSLTGDTQYF. The CDR3 DNA reads as TGTGCCAGCAGTCTTACAGGGGATACGCAGTATTTT.

Ten or more counts support this clone. The gene calls are TRBV6-1 and TRBJ1-5; D not resolved. V lost 2 bases, J lost 1 base, and 6 bases lay in between. This CDR3 spans 14 amino acids. The germline CDR1 and CDR2 sequences are MNHNS and SASEGT. The CDR3 loop reads CASSEPGSNQPQHF. Here the CDR3 DNA reads TGTGCCAGCAGTGAACCTGGGAGCAATCAGCCCCAGCATTTT.

A few counts support this clone. This chain links TRBV7-9 with TRBJ2-7, with D maybe TRBD1 (6 bases). This CDR3 has 13 residues. The V and J ends lost 5 bases and 3 bases respectively, with 11 bases between them. Per germline, CDR1 SEHNR and CDR2 FQNEAQ (reference sequence). This CDR3 reads CASSLLQGYEQYF. In nucleotides, the CDR3 is TGTGCCAGCAGCCTACTACAGGGCTACGAGCAGTACTTC. Combining the CDR3 with reference TRBV7-9 and TRBJ2-7 gives the whole variable domain DTGVSQNPRHKITKRGQNVTFRCDPISEHNRLYWYRQTLGQGPEFLTYFQNEAQLEKSRLLSDRFSAERPKGSFSTLEIQRTEQGDSAMYLCASSLLQGYEQYFGPGTRLTVT.